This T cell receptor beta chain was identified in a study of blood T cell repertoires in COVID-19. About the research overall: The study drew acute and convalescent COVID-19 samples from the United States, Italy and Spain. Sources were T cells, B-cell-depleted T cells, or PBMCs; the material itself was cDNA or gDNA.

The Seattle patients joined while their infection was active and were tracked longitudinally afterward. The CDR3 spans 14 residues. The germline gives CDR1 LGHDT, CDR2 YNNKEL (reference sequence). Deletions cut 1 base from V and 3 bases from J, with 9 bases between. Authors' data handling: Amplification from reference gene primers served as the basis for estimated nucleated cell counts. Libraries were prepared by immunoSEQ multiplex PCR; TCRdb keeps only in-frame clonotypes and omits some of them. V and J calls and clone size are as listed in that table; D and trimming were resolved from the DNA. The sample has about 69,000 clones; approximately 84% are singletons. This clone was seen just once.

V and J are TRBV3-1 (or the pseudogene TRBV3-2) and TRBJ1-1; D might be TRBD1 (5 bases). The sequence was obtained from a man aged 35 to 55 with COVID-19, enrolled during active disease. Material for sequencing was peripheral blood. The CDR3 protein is CASSQGGVDTEAFF. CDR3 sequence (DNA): TGTGCCAGCAGCCAAGGGGGGGTGGACACTGAAGCTTTCTTT.